This T cell receptor beta chain is from a study of multiple sclerosis patients with progressive multifocal leukoencephalopathy. Study-level results: Less diverse TRB repertoires were suggested in most PML patients. It is unclear whether the findings reflect JC virus infection or general immunocompromise.

This was a survey-level run. Profiled with immunoSEQ multiplex PCR; TCRdb holds only in-frame clones, not every one. This table has approximately 28,000 clones, 80% to 90% appearing once. Germline values: CDR1 SGHRS, CDR2 YFSETQ. Trimming pared 0 bases from V and 8 bases from J, leaving 13 bases between. The CDR3 contains 14 residues. The time point denotes: time of PML onset. After 16 to 56 months on natalizumab, the natalizumab-treated patients developed PML. Note on this clone: What it recognizes is unknown.

Sequences were derived from PBMCs, sampled from a patient treated with natalizumab. This receptor was taken from a woman aged 35 to 49 with progressive multifocal leukoencephalopathy. The rearrangement joins TRBV5-1 to TRBJ2-3; possibly TRBD1 or TRBD2 for D (5 bases each). The CDR3 DNA sequence: TGCGCCAGCAGCTTGGGCGTATCGGGACGTACGCAGTATTTT. This sequence encodes CASSLGVSGRTQYF.